These 2 T cell receptor beta chains came from one sample sequenced in a study of identical twins. TCRdb passed the 5' RACE reads through MiXCR, listing each CDR3 protein once. Counted here are 690,000 or so distinct CDR3 sequences, around 6% occurring once; the ten biggest clones make up around 2%. The material sequenced was naive T cells sorted from blood. The receptors were sampled from a man younger than 35 in good health.

There are a few counts of this clonotype. The rearrangement links TRBV20-1 to TRBJ2-7; 12 bases align to TRBD2. CDR3 length: 15 amino acids. Germline trimming cut 2 bases from V and 1 base from J; bases unmatched to any gene: 3. CDR1 and CDR2 (germline): DFQATT, SNEGSKA (reference sequence). The CDR3 region is CSARPLAGGSYEQYF. The CDR3 nucleotides read TGCAGTGCTAGACCACTAGCGGGAGGTTCCTACGAGCAGTACTTC.

This clonotype was recorded many times. The rearrangement links TRBV4-2 to TRBJ1-1; no clear D gene. V was trimmed by 0 bases and J by 3 bases, leaving 11 bases between them. The V gene's germline CDR1 is LGHNA and CDR2 YNFKEQ. The CDR3 is made up of 15 amino acids. The CDR3 DNA is TGTGCCAGCAGCCAAGATGACGGTTTGTACACTGAAGCTTTCTTT. Translated: CASSQDDGLYTEAFF.